These 10 T cell receptor beta chains share one sample of origin, sequenced in a study of T cells expressing NK-cell markers. Reanalyzing the 5' RACE reads, TCRdb keeps one entry per CDR3 protein, without DNA. The listing contains about 390,000 distinct CDR3 sequences. Sequenced material: blood T cells: a sorted CD56 or NKG2C T cell subset, CD4+ or CD8+ T cells, or bulk PBMC T cells (not recorded which). Source of these receptors: a woman in her 50s in good health.

V gene TRBV7-8 combines with J gene TRBJ2-1; TCRdb's assignment of TRBD2 cannot be checked, as there is no DNA. The CDR3 is 17 residues long. CDR1 and CDR2 from the germline V gene are SGHVS and FQNEAQ. CDR3 protein: CASSRRVRSGEYNEQFF.

This rearrangement joins TRBV12-3 or TRBV12-4 to TRBJ2-1; TCRdb calls TRBD1, which cannot be checked without DNA. This CDR3 region has 14 residues. The chain's CDR3 is CASSFGGHYNEQFF.

J is TRBJ1-1 and V is TRBV29-1; TCRdb selects TRBD1, and the lack of DNA leaves this call unchecked. The CDR3 covers 14 residues. Germline CDR1 is SQVTM and CDR2 is ANQGSEA. CDR3 amino acids: CSGRTLSVNTEAFF.

This chain joins TRBV20-1 and TRBJ2-1; TCRdb proposes TRBD1, but this gene call is untestable without DNA. Per the germline V gene, CDR1 is DFQATT and CDR2 is SNEGSKA (reference sequence). This CDR3 is built from 17 residues. CDR3 loop: CSARDPSGTGIMNEQFF.

The CDR3 region is CASRKGRGEKLFF. The rearrangement links TRBV12-3 or TRBV12-4 to TRBJ1-4; absent DNA, TCRdb's TRBD1 call cannot be checked. The CDR3 is 13 amino acids.

V gene TRBV12-3 or TRBV12-4 combines with J gene TRBJ2-1. CDR3 length: 15 amino acids. This CDR3 reads CASSLTPISYNEQFF.

V usage is TRBV12-3 or TRBV12-4 and J usage is TRBJ1-1. The CDR3 extends over 13 amino acids. The CDR3 is CASSLTAGTEAFF.

The CDR3 spells CASSSPAQAPPWGYNEQFF. This rearrangement joins TRBV7-6 to TRBJ2-1; the TCRdb call, TRBD1, lacks DNA for checking. This CDR3 comprises 19 residues. Germline V gene lookup returns CDR1 SGHVS and CDR2 FNYEAQ.

The V and J genes are TRBV20-1 and TRBJ2-4; the D call from TCRdb, TRBD2, cannot be confirmed without DNA. This CDR3 comprises 19 residues. Germline CDR1 DFQATT, CDR2 SNEGSKA (reference sequence). CDR3 protein: CSARDLLAGGPRAKNIQYF.

The chain employs TRBV19 and TRBJ2-1; without DNA, the TCRdb call of TRBD1 cannot be checked. CDR3 length: 13 residues. Per the germline V gene, CDR1 is LNHDA and CDR2 is SQIVND (reference sequence). CDR3 protein: CASSTGQGWEQFF.